This T cell receptor (beta chain) came from a study of cytomegalovirus exposure and HLA in healthy donors. Looking at the study overall: Assignment to the Caucasian-associated ancestry cluster applied to approximately 80% of the 350 to 500 genotyped donors. Study observations and caveats: Reportedly, a later analysis found an Asian-associated ancestry cluster had fewer N-insertions than the roughly 700-donor mean.

Notes on this clone: Its antigen is currently unknown.

V was clipped by 7 bases and J by 4 bases; unmatched bases: 10. The CDR3 length is 15 residues. The germline gives CDR1 MNHNS, CDR2 SASEGT. The PCR employed 60 Vbeta primers together with 13 Jbeta primers. Data came from immunoSEQ multiplex PCR; TCRdb stores just in-frame clones and leaves some out. The data hold roughly 130,000 clones, with roughly two thirds observed a single time. This clonotype originated in a woman aged 40-49 years in good health and CMV-seronegative. Sequenced input: PBMCs. V usage is TRBV6-1 and J usage is TRBJ1-5, with 7 bases aligning to TRBD1. The CDR3 region is CASNRKTGLNQPQHF. The CDR3 DNA sequence: TGTGCCAGCAATCGAAAGACAGGGCTTAATCAGCCCCAGCATTTT.